This T cell receptor (beta chain) was sequenced for a study of T-cell memory formation after mild COVID-19. Germline assignment: CDR1 SGHNT and CDR2 YENEEA. V shed 3 bases, J shed 9 bases, and the junction held 10 bases outside the gene matches. CDR3 length equals 15 residues. One entry per CDR3 protein, called by TCRdb with MiXCR from the 5' RACE reads. Here the sample spans about 350,000 distinct CDR3 sequences, roughly 13% being singletons. This clonotype was seen more than once but under ten times. The chain links TRBV11-3 to TRBJ2-1; 8 nucleotides agree with TRBD1. The clonotype comes from a man aged 18 to 30 who had mild COVID-19 (a few samples of this study predate the infection). Cell type and time point are not known. Sequencing used PBMCs or a T cell subset sorted from them (not recorded which). The CDR3 loop is CASSFTGGPRGEQFF. The CDR3 DNA follows: TGTGCCAGCAGCTTCACAGGGGGTCCTAGGGGTGAGCAGTTCTTC.